The T cell receptor beta chain under discussion was sequenced for a study of T-cell memory formation after mild COVID-19. Points from the study as a whole: CD4/CD8 balance held among clones contracting day 15 to 85, and later expanders leaned CD4+. Contracting CD4+ clones sat mainly in CM and EM; CD8+ in EMRA. There were some responding clones in pre-infection memory, which suggested that cross-reactive memory had joined.

The 5'RACE method, run with constant-segment primers, produced TCR alpha and TCR beta cDNA libraries (carrying sample barcodes and UMIs). MiXCR was run by TCRdb on the 5' RACE reads, yielding one entry per CDR3 protein. The sample includes about 280,000 distinct CDR3 sequences, approximately 8.4% seen only once; the top ten take 22%. Germline V CDR1 and CDR2: MGHRA, YSYEKL. Trimming removed 2 bases at V and 4 bases at J, with 18 bases between. The CDR3 has 17 residues. About this clonotype itself: Its antigen is unidentified.

This receptor was obtained from a man between 18 and 29 years old who had mild COVID-19 (a few samples of this study predate the infection). Cell type and time point are not known. V and J are TRBV4-1 and TRBJ2-1; D not certain. The sequencing input was PBMCs or a T cell subset sorted from them (not recorded which). CDR3 amino acids: CASSQPTRGSLYNEQFF. In DNA, the CDR3 is TGCGCCAGCAGCCAACCCACACGAGGCAGCTTATACAATGAGCAGTTCTTC.